The rows below give T cell receptor beta chains drawn from one sample of a study of cytomegalovirus exposure and HLA in healthy donors. The method was immunoSEQ multiplex PCR; TCRdb's version includes in-frame clones alone and lacks a portion of them. The sample has some 80,000 clones, 10% seen once. Sequencing was done on a sample of PBMCs. These receptors were collected from a man in his 60s in good health and CMV-seropositive. Both conserved end residues are part of each CDR3. D genes are given only for firm matches. Size values are once, few and many counts, or a class for expanded clones, and some rows have none.

j_call	clone_size	v_call	d_call	cdr3_nt	cdr3_aa
TRBJ1-2	few	TRBV21-1	-	TGTGCCAGCAGCACAAGGAGGGGCCTACTTAACTATGGCTACACCTTC	CASSTRRGLLNYGYTF
TRBJ1-1	-	TRBV4-2	-	TGTGCCAGCAGCCAGCTCCGGGAGGGAACTGAAGCTTTCTTT	CASSQLREGTEAFF
TRBJ1-3	-	TRBV5-1	-	TGCGCCAGCAGCTTGATCGGGGAACCTGGAAACACCATATATTTT	CASSLIGEPGNTIYF
TRBJ2-5	many	TRBV9	TRBD1	TGTGCCAGCAGCGTTACAGGGGGCGTCACGCAAGAGACCCAGTACTTC	CASSVTGGVTQETQYF
TRBJ1-2	few	TRBV5-4	-	TGTGCCAGCAGCGCGGGATGGACCCAAAACTATGGCTACACCTTC	CASSAGWTQNYGYTF
TRBJ2-3	few	TRBV6-4	TRBD2	TGTGCCAGCAGCGACGAGAGCGGGGGGTCAGATACGCAGTATTTT	CASSDESGGSDTQYF
TRBJ2-5	few	TRBV28	-	TGTGCCAGCAGTACCCTCTTAGGGACCGTCGGCGGGGTTCGAGAGACCCAGTACTTC	CASSTLLGTVGGVRETQYF
TRBJ2-1	few	TRBV4-1	-	TGCGCCAGCAGCCAAGTAAGATTAGGGGTAAGCTCCTACAATGAGCAGTTCTTC	CASSQVRLGVSSYNEQFF
TRBJ2-3	-	TRBV4-2	TRBD2	TGTGCCAGCAGCCCCGAGTTGCGGGGGGAGGCAGATACGCAGTATTTT	CASSPELRGEADTQYF
TRBJ2-7	-	TRBV7-9	-	TGTGCCAGCAGCCCCCCGCGAGGGGGTTCCTACGAGCAGTACTTC	CASSPPRGGSYEQYF
TRBJ2-2	few	TRBV7-2	TRBD1	TGTGCCAGCAGCATGCAGGGGGCGGGGACCGGGGAGCTGTTTTTT	CASSMQGAGTGELFF
TRBJ2-2	-	TRBV5-4	-	TGTGCCAGCAGACACAGGGTTGACACCGGGGAGCTGTTTTTT	CASRHRVDTGELFF
TRBJ1-2	-	TRBV5-1	-	TGCGCCAGCAGCTTGGACACTGGCTACACCTTC	CASSLDTGYTF
TRBJ2-7	-	TRBV6-5	TRBD1	TGTGCCAGCAGTTACGGGAGACAGGGGGCGCCTGAGCAGTACTTC	CASSYGRQGAPEQYF
TRBJ1-2	few	TRBV7-2	-	TGTGCCAGCAGCTTAGAAGTGACAGCCTATGGCTACACCTTC	CASSLEVTAYGYTF
TRBJ2-3	-	TRBV2	TRBD2	TGTGCCAGCAGTGTCGCGGGAGGTACAGATACGCAGTATTTT	CASSVAGGTDTQYF
TRBJ1-5	-	TRBV30	-	TGTGCCTGGCAGGGTCTAAGCAATCAGCCCCAGCATTTT	CAWQGLSNQPQHF
TRBJ2-1	few	TRBV6-1	-	TGTGCCAGCAGGAGGGGGGGCGGAAGAAATGAGCAGTTCTTC	CASRRGGGRNEQFF
TRBJ2-7	few	TRBV5-1	TRBD2	TGCGCCAGCAGCCCACAAAGCGGGAGAACTGACGAGCAGTACTTC	CASSPQSGRTDEQYF
TRBJ1-4	once	TRBV19	-	TGTGCCAGTATGGGGGAGGGGACCGCAACTAATGAAAAACTGTTTTTT	CASMGEGTATNEKLFF
TRBJ1-5	few	TRBV7-9	-	TGTGCCAGCAGCGGCAGCAATCAGCCCCAGCATTTT	CASSGSNQPQHF
TRBJ2-7	-	TRBV27	TRBD2	TGTGCCAGCAGTGCATTACCGGGACTAGCTATCTACGAGCAGTACTTC	CASSALPGLAIYEQYF
TRBJ1-3	few	TRBV28	-	TGTGCCACGCAAAGGGAGGGGAACACCATATATTTT	CATQREGNTIYF
TRBJ1-3	-	TRBV5-1	-	TGCGCCAGCAGCCCCGAGATCTCTGGAAACACCATATATTTT	CASSPEISGNTIYF
TRBJ1-2	few	TRBV5-1	-	TGCGCCAGCAGCTTGGGGACATCCGGCTACACCTTC	CASSLGTSGYTF
TRBJ1-2	-	TRBV27	-	TGTGCCAGCAGTTTGGCGGGGTTTTTCTACACCTTC	CASSLAGFFYTF
TRBJ2-1	few	TRBV27	TRBD2	TGTGCCAGCAGTTTGTCCTTAGCGGGAGGCCCATACAATGAGCAGTTCTTC	CASSLSLAGGPYNEQFF
TRBJ2-3	few	TRBV27	-	TGTGCCAGCAGTTTCCAGGATGGTATACCAGATACGCAGTATTTT	CASSFQDGIPDTQYF
TRBJ1-4	few	TRBV18	TRBD1	TGTGCCAGCTCACTCCGACAGGGGGGAAATGAAAAACTGTTTTTT	CASSLRQGGNEKLFF
TRBJ2-5	few	TRBV4-1	-	TGCGCCAGCAGCCAAGTCGGACAAAGAGGAGAGACCCAGTACTTC	CASSQVGQRGETQYF
TRBJ1-4	few	TRBV5-1	-	TGCGCCAGCAGCTTGTCGACCCCCGGGGAAAAACTGTTTTTT	CASSLSTPGEKLFF
TRBJ2-3	few	TRBV4-1	-	TGCGCCAGCAGCAAAGCCCGAGGGTTGGTCACAGATACGCAGTATTTT	CASSKARGLVTDTQYF
TRBJ2-1	few	TRBV19	TRBD1	TGTGCCAGTAGCCGACCTCCTGCTGGACAGGGGGTGCACAATGAGCAGTTCTTC	CASSRPPAGQGVHNEQFF
TRBJ2-1	-	TRBV19	TRBD1	TGTGCCAGTAGTATAGACCAGGGGGCGCGGGGTTTCAATGAGCAGTTCTTC	CASSIDQGARGFNEQFF
TRBJ2-1	few	TRBV7-9	TRBD2	TGTGCCAGCAGCGTAGGGACTAGCGGGGACAATGAGCAGTTCTTC	CASSVGTSGDNEQFF
TRBJ2-7	few	TRBV25-1	-	TGTGCCAGCCGCCCCACCGGGATAAAGGGCTACGAGCAGTACTTC	CASRPTGIKGYEQYF
TRBJ2-3	-	TRBV14	TRBD2	TGTGCCAGCAGCCAGCCACTAGCGTTGGGCACAGATACGCAGTATTTT	CASSQPLALGTDTQYF
TRBJ1-2	-	TRBV6-6	TRBD1	TGTGCCAGCAGGCCCAACGCGGGACAGAACTATGGCTACACCTTC	CASRPNAGQNYGYTF
TRBJ2-3	few	TRBV25-1	-	TGTGCCAGCAGTGTCGGAGATACGCAGTATTTT	CASSVGDTQYF
TRBJ2-5	few	TRBV14	TRBD2	TGTGCCAGCAGCCTGGCGGGAGCCGAGACCCAGTACTTC	CASSLAGAETQYF
TRBJ1-1	-	TRBV18	-	TGTGCCAGCTCAAGGTCAGGGGTAGGGGCTGAAGCTTTCTTT	CASSRSGVGAEAFF
TRBJ2-1	-	TRBV9	TRBD2	TGTGCCAGCAGCGCCGGACTAGCGGAACACAATGAGCAGTTCTTC	CASSAGLAEHNEQFF
TRBJ2-1	-	TRBV18	TRBD2	TGTGCCAGCTCACCATCGGGTCCGGGACTAGCTGCCTACAATGAGCAGTTCTTC	CASSPSGPGLAAYNEQFF
TRBJ1-6	few	TRBV5-4	-	TGTGCCAGCAGCTTGTTCCTAAGCTCCTATAATTCACCCCTCCACTTT	CASSLFLSSYNSPLHF
TRBJ1-1	few	TRBV15	-	TGTGCCACCAGCAGAGATCGGATGGGGGGAAACACTGAAGCTTTCTTT	CATSRDRMGGNTEAFF
TRBJ2-1	-	TRBV19	TRBD1	TGTGCCAGTACGGGACAGGGCAAATACAATGAGCAGTTCTTC	CASTGQGKYNEQFF
TRBJ1-3	-	TRBV11-2	-	TGTGCCAGCAGCTTACCCCAGGACAGTTCAGACTCTGGAAACACCATATATTTT	CASSLPQDSSDSGNTIYF
TRBJ2-2	-	TRBV5-1	-	TGCGCCAGCACCTTCTACAGGGGGGGAGACACCGGGGAGCTGTTTTTT	CASTFYRGGDTGELFF
TRBJ1-2	-	TRBV11-2	-	TGTGCCAGCAGTCAAAAAAGGGCCGACGGGGACTATGGCTACACCTTC	CASSQKRADGDYGYTF
TRBJ1-3	-	TRBV7-9	-	TGTGCCAGCAGCTGGCGGGACGGTGGAAACACCATATATTTT	CASSWRDGGNTIYF
TRBJ1-2	few	TRBV5-1	-	TGCGCCAGCAGCCCCCTGGGGGACTCGTCGGGCTACACCTTC	CASSPLGDSSGYTF
TRBJ1-3	many	TRBV6-1	-	TGTGCCAGCAGTGAAGCCGACAGCGGAAACACCATATATTTT	CASSEADSGNTIYF
TRBJ2-2	-	TRBV19	TRBD1	TGTGCCAGTGGCGGGACAGGACTTACCGGACCCTTCACCGGGGAGCTGTTTTTT	CASGGTGLTGPFTGELFF
TRBJ1-5	-	TRBV9	-	TGTGCCAGCAGCTTTAGTTATAGCAATCAGCCCCAGCATTTT	CASSFSYSNQPQHF
TRBJ2-7	-	TRBV5-4	TRBD1	TGTGCCAGCAGCGTGACAGGGCCTTTAGCCTACGAGCAGTACTTC	CASSVTGPLAYEQYF
TRBJ2-3	-	TRBV27	TRBD1	TGTGCCAGCTCCCCAACCTCCGGGACAGGGAAGACAGATACGCAGTATTTT	CASSPTSGTGKTDTQYF
TRBJ2-1	-	TRBV7-2	TRBD2	TGTGCCAGCAGCTTAATAGGGCCTAGCGGGAACAATGAGCAGTTCTTC	CASSLIGPSGNNEQFF
TRBJ1-5	few	TRBV2	-	TGTGCCAGCAGTGAAGATCCAGGGGCCAATCAGCCCCAGCATTTT	CASSEDPGANQPQHF
TRBJ2-5	many	TRBV5-1	TRBD2	TGCGCCAGCAGCTTGGTTAGCGGGGGACAAGAGACCCAGTACTTC	CASSLVSGGQETQYF
TRBJ2-6	-	TRBV29-1	-	TGCAGCGTTGGAGGTACTGGGGCCAACGTCCTGACTTTC	CSVGGTGANVLTF